This TCR beta chain emerged from a study of CD8+ T cells in alopecia areata. RNA extraction was followed by reverse transcription into cDNA, which acted as the sequencing template. Clones were read by immunoSEQ multiplex PCR, and TCRdb kept only the in-frame ones, dropping some. The sample has a few hundred thousand clones; around 67% are singletons. CDR1 and CDR2 (germline): KGHSH, LQKENI. This CDR3 region has 14 residues. V lost 5 bases to trimming and J lost 3 bases, with 14 bases between them. The clonotype originates from a human donor with alopecia areata. The sample consisted of CD4+ T cells sorted from blood, taken at week 0. The genes are TRBV18 and TRBJ2-7; no firm D call. DNA of the CDR3: TGTGCCAGCTCAGCCCGGAACTCATACTACGAGCAGTACTTC. This translates into CASSARNSYYEQYF.